The clone carrying this T cell receptor (beta chain) has ten or more counts. Its target is not known. CDR3 length: 15 residues. V dropped 6 bases and J dropped 6; count of bases not matched to a gene: 13. CDR1 MNHEY and CDR2 SVGAGI come from the germline V gene. The authors amplified TCR beta CDR3 regions from RNA transcripts. The first-round RT-PCR employed HTBI primers together with the Qiagen OneStep RT-PCR kit. A multiplex PCR was then performed as the second round. TCRdb reanalysed the multiplex PCR reads using MiXCR and keeps one entry per CDR3 protein. Of some 520,000 distinct CDR3 sequences listed, roughly 14% are singletons. This specimen comes from a study of Graves' ophthalmopathy and Graves' hyperthyroidism. Regarding the study as a whole: In blood, most expanded thyroid clonotypes above 0.001 frequency were also detected. A model of 13 signatures distinguished ophthalmopathy from stable hyperthyroidism at approximately 90% sensitivity and approximately 77% specificity.

Moderate-to-severe activity, CAS ≥3, NOSPECS ≥4 and duration under 3 months were recorded for donors with ophthalmopathy. The chain links TRBV6-5 to TRBJ1-2; 7 bases are shared with TRBD1. The clonotype was recovered from a woman in her thirties with Graves' ophthalmopathy. Sequenced: blood. The CDR3 DNA sequence: TGTGCCAGCAGCTACGTCGGACAGGCCGTGGATGGCTACACCTTC. This gives the protein CASSYVGQAVDGYTF.